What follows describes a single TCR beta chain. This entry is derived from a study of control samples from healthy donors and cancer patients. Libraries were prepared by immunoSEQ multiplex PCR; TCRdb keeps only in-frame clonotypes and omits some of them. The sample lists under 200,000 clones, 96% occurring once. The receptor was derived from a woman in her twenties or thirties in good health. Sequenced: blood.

CDR3 sequence (DNA): TGTGCCAGCAGTTTTGTAGGGCGCTACAATGAGCAGTTCTTC. This translates into CASSFVGRYNEQFF. The chain recombines TRBV28 with TRBJ2-1; no reliable D call. The germline gives CDR1 MDHEN, CDR2 SYDVKM. The CDR3 is made up of 14 amino acids. Trimming cost V 3 bases and J 3 bases, with 9 bases left between them.